This TCR beta chain was captured by sequencing in a study of blood T cell repertoires in COVID-19. Study as a whole: Samples taken during acute and convalescent COVID-19 were collected in the United States, Italy and Spain. PBMCs, B-cell-depleted T cells, or T cells were the source of the cDNA or gDNA that made up the material.

This clone was seen a few times. Per the original data handling: Reference gene primers were amplified, and this amplification served to estimate nucleated cell counts. Using immunoSEQ multiplex PCR, the repertoire was profiled, and TCRdb retains in-frame clones only, with some absent. The DNA was the basis for D and trimming; V, J and clone size are from that table. The sample consists of over 150,000 clones, 70% to 80% of them appearing once. The ends were cut back, 4 bases at V and 4 bases at J, with 7 bases in the middle. The CDR3 sequence is 13 residues long. CDR1 and CDR2 from the germline V gene are SEHNR and FQNEAQ (reference sequence).

The specimen sequenced was peripheral blood. This TCR derives from a woman aged 50 to 65 with acute or convalescent COVID-19. V gene TRBV7-9 combines with J gene TRBJ2-2; D is possibly TRBD2 (5 bases). The CDR3 region is CASSSEVTGELFF. In nucleotides, the CDR3 is TGTGCCAGCAGCTCGGAGGTCACCGGGGAGCTGTTTTTT.